The text below deals with one TCR beta chain. Additional DNA sequences in this sample encode the identical CDR3. Terminally differentiated effector memory CD45RA+ cells were excluded by CCR7 positive selection of CD45RO-negative cells. Germline V gives CDR1 GTSNPN, CDR2 SVGIG (reference sequence). The V segment lost 0 bases and the J segment 5 bases; nucleotides outside the gene matches: 4. This CDR3 region has 14 residues. The data are from a study of shared clonotypes between healthy human individuals. Assay: immunoSEQ multiplex PCR; the TCRdb copy retains only in-frame clones and omits some. The sample yields around 600,000 clones, roughly 98% seen once.

This TCR was sampled from a man aged 30 to 45 in good health. The sequenced sample consisted of naive CD8+ T cells sorted from blood. The rearrangement links TRBV30 to TRBJ1-5; 7 nucleotides match TRBD1. CDR3: CAWSVGQGDQPQHF. In nucleotides, the CDR3 is TGTGCCTGGAGTGTCGGGCAGGGGGATCAGCCCCAGCATTTT.